This T cell receptor (beta chain) was sequenced during a study of patients and donors after allogeneic stem cell transplantation. This clonotype was detected a few times. The CDR3 contains 14 residues. Germline V gene data show CDR1 as DFQATT and CDR2 as SNEGSKA (reference sequence). Trimming left V 0 bases short and J 2 bases short, with 8 bases between. From the RT-PCR reads, TCRdb called clonotypes with MiXCR, one entry per CDR3 protein. Among more than 850,000 distinct CDR3 sequences, under 20% were seen once, and the ten largest hold under 6.5%. V gene TRBV20-1 combines with J gene TRBJ1-3; the D is unclear. The TCR was taken from a human donor who was either an allogeneic HSCT recipient or a stem cell or donor lymphocyte infusion donor (not recorded which). It is not recorded whose cells these are; they may come from a transplant donor. The sequencing sample was made of blood, either unsorted or a sorted T cell fraction (not recorded which). The CDR3 region is CSARENRPGNTIYF. In DNA form, the CDR3 reads TGCAGTGCTAGAGAAAACAGACCTGGAAACACCATATATTTT.